Shown below are 24 T cell receptor beta chains from a single sample sequenced in a study of persistence of HIV-infected CD4 T cells. These receptors' antigens are unknown. This was the immunoSEQ version 4 assay in survey mode. Profiling relied on immunoSEQ multiplex PCR, and the TCRdb table lists in-frame clones only, not all of them. The data show almost 20,000 clones, 70% to 80% seen once. Stimulation used 8.5 to 10 ug/mL lysate from CMV-infected fibroblasts. Responding CD4+ T cells were sorted by upregulation of both CD40 ligand and CD69. Sequences were derived from CD4+ T cells sorted from PBMCs after approximately 20-hour stimulation, sampled from a patient who received antiretroviral therapy. The receptors were sampled from an adult man with HIV who was CMV-seropositive.

V is TRBV12-3 or TRBV12-4 and J is TRBJ2-5; TRBD1 matches 8 bases. J lost 5 bases, V lost 6 bases, and 5 bases had no gene match. The CDR3 loop spans 13 amino acids. CDR3 DNA sequence: TGTGCCAGCAGCCTGGACAGGGCGGAGACCCAGTACTTC. This sequence encodes CASSLDRAETQYF.

The genes are TRBV27 and TRBJ1-2; 7 bases map to TRBD1. The V gene's germline CDR1 is MNHEY and CDR2 SMNVEV (reference sequence). CDR3 length: 13 residues. The ends lost 5 bases at V and 6 bases at J; junction bases unmatched: 6. The CDR3 is CASSPQTGNGYTF. The CDR3 DNA follows: TGTGCCAGCAGTCCTCAGACAGGGAATGGCTACACCTTC.

This sequence joins TRBV4-2 and TRBJ2-2, with D perhaps TRBD1 or TRBD2 (5 bases each). Germline V gives CDR1 LGHNA, CDR2 YNFKEQ. The CDR3 covers 16 residues. V was clipped by 0 bases and J by 4 bases, with 12 bases between them. The CDR3 protein is CASSQEIGAVTGELFF. DNA of the CDR3: TGTGCCAGCAGCCAAGAAATCGGGGCGGTCACCGGGGAGCTGTTTTTT.

J is TRBJ2-7 and V is TRBV24-1; 12 nucleotides agree with TRBD2. The CDR3 sequence is 16 residues long. Trimming cost V 4 bases and J 4 bases; bases outside gene matches: 7. Germline V lookup: CDR1 KGHDR, CDR2 SFDVKD. The CDR3 region is CATSDLGTSGRYEQYF. As DNA, the CDR3 is TGTGCCACCAGTGACCTGGGGACTAGCGGGCGTTACGAGCAGTACTTC.

This clone was seen a few times. V and J are TRBV27 and TRBJ2-7, with TRBD1 matching 7 bases. The CDR3 is made up of 14 amino acids. The germline V gene encodes CDR1 MNHEY and CDR2 SMNVEV (reference sequence). The V segment lost 5 bases and the J segment 3 bases; nucleotides outside the gene matches: 7. DNA of the CDR3: TGTGCCAGCAGTCAGGGACAGTCGAACTACGAGCAGTACTTC. It specifies CASSQGQSNYEQYF.

A word on this clone: In the same sample, other DNA sequences code for this CDR3. The J gene is TRBJ1-2, the V gene TRBV5-1, with a possible D match to TRBD1 (5 bases). This CDR3 is 13 amino acids long. The germline CDR1 and CDR2 sequences are SGHRS and YFSETQ. Between the trimmed V and J ends, which lost 3 bases and 2 bases, there was a span of 8 bases. CDR3 region: CASSSTGNYGYTF. CDR3 DNA sequence: TGCGCCAGCAGCTCTACAGGAAACTATGGCTACACCTTC.

The rearrangement uses TRBV9 and TRBJ2-7; TRBD2 agrees at 10 bases. The germline V gene encodes CDR1 SGDLS and CDR2 YYNGEE. The CDR3 contains 17 residues. The V and J ends lost 0 bases and 0 bases, in that order; junction bases with no gene match: 6. The CDR3, as DNA: TGTGCCAGCAGCGTAGGATTAGCGGGGGGTGCCTCCTACGAGCAGTACTTC. It yields the protein CASSVGLAGGASYEQYF. Looking up the rest from reference TRBV9 and TRBJ2-7 gives the full variable domain: DSGVTQTPKHLITATGQRVTLRCSPRSGDLSVYWYQQSLDQGLQFLIQYYNGEERAKGNILERFSAQQFPDLHSELNLSSLELGDSALYFCASSVGLAGGASYEQYFGPGTRLTVT.

V gene TRBV4-1 combines with J gene TRBJ1-4, with a possible D match to TRBD1 (5 bases). The germline CDR1 and CDR2 sequences are MGHRA and YSYEKL. Trimming removed 1 base at V and 0 bases at J, with 12 bases between. CDR3 length equals 17 residues. This CDR3 reads CASSQGPAGATNEKLFF. CDR3 sequence (DNA): TGCGCCAGCAGCCAAGGTCCGGCGGGGGCAACTAATGAAAAACTGTTTTTT.

V usage is TRBV2 and J usage is TRBJ1-2; 9 nucleotides align to TRBD1. The CDR3 consists of 13 residues. CDR1 is SNHLY, CDR2 FYNNEI, per germline. The J segment lost 3 bases and the V segment lost 8 bases, leaving 4 bases of the junction unmatched. CDR3 in DNA: TGTGCCAGCTGGGGACAGGGAGACTATGGCTACACCTTC. This gives the protein CASWGQGDYGYTF.

This chain joins TRBV5-1 and TRBJ1-6; tentatively, D is TRBD1 (5 bases). The CDR3 runs to 13 residues. Trimming left V 6 bases short and J 10 bases short, with 14 bases between. Germline CDR1 is SGHRS and CDR2 is YFSETQ. CDR3 DNA sequence: TGCGCCAGCACGGAAGGGCAGGGCTCACCCCTCCACTTT. Its translation: CASTEGQGSPLHF.

The rearrangement joins TRBV6-5 to TRBJ1-1; 12 positions match TRBD1. The V gene end was trimmed by 7 bases and the J gene end by 11 bases; junction bases not matched to a gene: 11. Germline assignment: CDR1 MNHEY and CDR2 SVGAGI. CDR3 length equals 14 residues. CDR3 DNA: TGTGCCAGCAAAGTCGCCGGGACAGGGGGCGACGCTTTCTTT. Amino acids: CASKVAGTGGDAFF.

The V call is TRBV4-1, the J call TRBJ2-2, with 10 bases matching TRBD2. V dropped 4 bases and J dropped 4; count of bases not matched to a gene: 3. Germline V CDR1 and CDR2: MGHRA, YSYEKL. The CDR3 length is 15 residues. CDR3 bases: TGCGCCAGCAGCCTAGCGGGGGGTCCCACCGGGGAGCTGTTTTTT. Translating it yields CASSLAGGPTGELFF.

The CDR3 spells CASRYRGRRDGELFF. CDR3 sequence (DNA): TGTGCCAGTAGATACAGGGGGCGCCGGGACGGGGAGCTGTTTTTT. The rearrangement uses TRBV19 and TRBJ2-2; 9 bases agree with TRBD1. The CDR3 has 15 residues. V shed 6 bases and J 7 bases; nucleotides not matched to a gene: 9. Germline V gives CDR1 LNHDA, CDR2 SQIVND (reference sequence). Filled out from reference TRBV19 and TRBJ2-2, the complete variable domain reads DGGITQSPKYLFRKEGQNVTLSCEQNLNHDAMYWYRQDPGQGLRLIYYSQIVNDFQKGDIAEGYSVSREKKESFPLTVTSAQKNPTAFYLCASRYRGRRDGELFFGEGSRLTVL.

This sequence joins TRBV29-1 and TRBJ1-2; TRBD1 aligns across 10 bases. Germline values: CDR1 SQVTM, CDR2 ANQGSEA. The CDR3 runs to 13 residues. With 5 bases clipped from V and 4 bases from J, the junction kept 4 bases outside the gene matches. CDR3 coding DNA: TGCAGCGTTTACGGGACAGGGGCCTATGGCTACACCTTC. Translation: CSVYGTGAYGYTF.

This clone showed up just a few times. The V gene is TRBV6-5, the J gene TRBJ1-6; no definite D call. The V end was cut by 6 bases, the J end by 5 bases, with 8 bases between. The CDR3 length is 13 residues. Looked up from germline, CDR1 is MNHEY and CDR2 is SVGAGI. In nucleotides, the CDR3 is TGTGCCAGCAGCGAGAGGGATAATTCACCCCTCCACTTT. Its protein product is CASSERDNSPLHF.

This rearrangement joins TRBV5-6 to TRBJ2-3, with D hard to call. Germline V gene lookup returns CDR1 SGHDT and CDR2 YYEEEE. Trimming removed 4 bases at V and 5 bases at J, with 17 bases between. The CDR3 has 15 amino acids. The CDR3 region is CASSAMTPKRDTQYF. The CDR3 DNA reads as TGTGCCAGCAGCGCCATGACTCCTAAGAGAGATACGCAGTATTTT.

The chain combines TRBV12-3 or TRBV12-4 with TRBJ1-5; D not resolved. V was shortened by 2 bases and J by 5 bases, with 7 bases between the two germline ends. The CDR3 loop spans 13 amino acids. The CDR3 DNA sequence: TGTGCCAGCAGTTTAAACCAAGATCAGCCCCAGCATTTT. As protein: CASSLNQDQPQHF.

This chain links TRBV12-3 or TRBV12-4 with TRBJ2-7; no clear D gene. The V and J ends lost 4 bases and 3 bases respectively, with 4 bases between them. The CDR3 is 11 amino acids. DNA for the CDR3: TGTGCCAGCAGTTCCAGCTACGAGCAGTACTTC. It codes for CASSSSYEQYF.

This clone has more than one count but fewer than ten. The chain links TRBV4-1 to TRBJ1-5; 7 positions match TRBD1. Germline CDR1 and CDR2: MGHRA and YSYEKL. Germline trimming cut 0 bases from V and 0 bases from J; bases unmatched to any gene: 8. This CDR3 has 18 amino acids. The CDR3 DNA follows: TGCGCCAGCAGCCAAGATCTGGCAGGGGGTCCTAGCAATCAGCCCCAGCATTTT. Residues: CASSQDLAGGPSNQPQHF.

This rearrangement joins TRBV3-1 (or the pseudogene TRBV3-2) to TRBJ1-5, with TRBD1 identical over 7 bases. Germline CDR1 is LGHDT and CDR2 is YNNKEL (reference sequence). V lost 0 bases and J lost 3; bases outside the gene matches: 8. The CDR3 is 17 amino acids. The CDR3 loop reads CASSQERGRGINQPQHF. For the CDR3, the DNA is TGTGCCAGCAGCCAAGAGAGGGGGCGCGGAATCAATCAGCCCCAGCATTTT.

The chain is built from TRBV5-1 and TRBJ1-3, with D unclear. The germline V gene encodes CDR1 SGHRS and CDR2 YFSETQ. The CDR3 covers 16 residues. V gave up 4 bases and J gave up 0 bases, with 14 bases separating them. CDR3: CASSGDGLNSGNTIYF. CDR3 nucleotide sequence: TGCGCCAGCAGCGGTGACGGACTGAACTCTGGAAACACCATATATTTT.

This clone was observed a handful of times. V gene TRBV4-1 combines with J gene TRBJ1-1; 9 bases are shared with TRBD1. The V gene's germline CDR1 is MGHRA and CDR2 YSYEKL. The CDR3 loop spans 15 amino acids. The J segment lost 5 bases and the V segment lost 3 bases, leaving 7 bases of the junction unmatched. The CDR3 reads CASSQGQGPRTEAFF. CDR3 coding DNA: TGCGCCAGCAGCCAGGGACAGGGACCTAGGACTGAAGCTTTCTTT.

The V and J genes are TRBV6-6 and TRBJ1-1, with 7 nucleotides matching TRBD1. The germline gives CDR1 MNHNY, CDR2 SVGAGI (reference sequence). This CDR3 has 14 amino acids. V shed 8 bases and J 1 base; nucleotides not matched to a gene: 7. CDR3 amino acids: CASGRDSRNTEAFF. In DNA form, the CDR3 reads TGTGCCAGCGGGCGGGACAGTCGGAACACTGAAGCTTTCTTT.

This sequence joins TRBV7-9 and TRBJ1-4; no clear D gene. The CDR3 has 15 residues. Trimming removed 8 bases from V and 0 bases from J, with 13 bases in between. CDR1 SEHNR and CDR2 FQNEAQ come from the germline V gene (reference sequence). The CDR3 DNA reads as TGTGCCAGCTCACCTGCGGCGGCAACTAATGAAAAACTGTTTTTT. This translates into CASSPAAATNEKLFF.